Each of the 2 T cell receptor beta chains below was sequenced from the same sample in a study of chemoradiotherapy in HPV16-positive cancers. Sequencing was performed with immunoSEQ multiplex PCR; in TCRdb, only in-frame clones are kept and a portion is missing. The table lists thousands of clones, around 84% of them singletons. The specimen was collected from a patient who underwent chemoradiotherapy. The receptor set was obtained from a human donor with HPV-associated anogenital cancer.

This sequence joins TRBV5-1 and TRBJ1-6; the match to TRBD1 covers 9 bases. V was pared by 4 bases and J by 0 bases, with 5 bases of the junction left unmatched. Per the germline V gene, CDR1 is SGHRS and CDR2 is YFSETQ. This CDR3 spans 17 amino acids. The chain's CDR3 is CASSPGQGSSYNSPLHF. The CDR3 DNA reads TGCGCCAGCAGCCCCGGACAGGGGAGCTCCTATAATTCACCCCTCCACTTT. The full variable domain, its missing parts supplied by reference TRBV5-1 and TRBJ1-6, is KAGVTQTPRYLIKTRGQQVTLSCSPISGHRSVSWYQQTPGQGLQFLFEYFSETQRNKGNFPGRFSGRQFSNSRSEMNVSTLELGDSALYLCASSPGQGSSYNSPLHFGNGTRLTVT.

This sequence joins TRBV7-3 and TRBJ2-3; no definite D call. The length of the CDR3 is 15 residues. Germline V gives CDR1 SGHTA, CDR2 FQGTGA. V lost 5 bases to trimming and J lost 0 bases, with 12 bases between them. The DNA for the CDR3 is TGTGCCAGCAGCCTAGGCCCACCGAGCACAGATACGCAGTATTTT. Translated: CASSLGPPSTDTQYF.